The rows below give T cell receptor beta chains drawn from one sample of a study of spatial heterogeneity in lung cancer. Using its own MiXCR run on the 5' RACE reads, TCRdb lists one record per CDR3 protein. The sample includes approximately 2,000 distinct CDR3 sequences, about 35% of them seen just once. Sample: lung tumor tissue, taken at surgery. Receptors were obtained from a male donor with early-stage non-small cell lung cancer. Both conserved end residues are part of each CDR3. A D gene is named only where the DNA matches it firmly. A clone size is listed for some rows: how often the clone was seen (once, few, many), or a class if it is expanded.

D	size	V	J	CDR3	DNA
.	.	TRBV7-9	TRBJ2-6	CASSLNGVLTF	TGTGCCAGCAGCTTGAACGGAGTCCTGACTTTC
TRBD1	.	TRBV11-2	TRBJ1-6	CASSLPTPGGRSPLHF	TGTGCCAGCAGCTTACCGACCCCAGGGGGTAGATCACCCCTCCACTTT
TRBD2	.	TRBV20-1	TRBJ2-1	CSADGLAGTYNEQFF	TGCAGTGCTGACGGACTAGCGGGAACCTACAATGAGCAGTTCTTC
.	.	TRBV7-2	TRBJ2-1	CASSFSRGQFF	TGTGCCAGCAGCTTCAGTCGCGGGCAGTTCTTC
.	few	TRBV2	TRBJ2-6	CASTSLGPGANVLTF	TGTGCCAGCACTTCTCTGGGCCCTGGGGCCAACGTCCTGACTTTC
.	medium-sized	TRBV6-5	TRBJ1-2	CASRQLGAIRGYGYTF	TGTGCCAGCAGGCAGTTAGGGGCCATTCGCGGCTATGGCTACACCTTC
.	few	TRBV7-9	TRBJ2-2	CASSLDSGNTGELFF	TGTGCCAGCAGCTTAGACTCAGGGAACACCGGGGAGCTGTTTTTT
TRBD1	.	TRBV5-4	TRBJ2-5	CASSPRQGETQYF	TGTGCCAGCAGCCCCAGACAGGGAGAGACCCAGTACTTC
TRBD2	.	TRBV5-1	TRBJ2-3	CASSSLAGTSTDTQYF	TGCGCCAGCAGTTCTCTAGCGGGTACTAGCACAGATACGCAGTATTTT
TRBD2	large	TRBV20-1	TRBJ2-7	CSARDGGSDEQYF	TGCAGTGCTAGAGATGGCGGGAGCGACGAGCAGTACTTC
.	.	TRBV7-8	TRBJ2-2	CASSGYRGRTGELFF	TGTGCCAGCAGCGGGTATAGGGGAAGGACCGGGGAGCTGTTTTTT
TRBD2	.	TRBV7-6	TRBJ2-2	CASSPRGGGNTGELFF	TGTGCCAGCAGCCCCCGGGGCGGGGGGAACACCGGGGAGCTGTTTTTT
TRBD2	medium-sized	TRBV10-3	TRBJ2-5	CAISDGGRGETQYF	TGTGCCATCAGTGACGGCGGGAGGGGAGAGACCCAGTACTTC
.	once	TRBV12-3/TRBV12-4	TRBJ2-5	CASSFNSAAKETQYF	TGTGCCAGCAGTTTCAATTCGGCTGCGAAAGAGACCCAGTACTTC
TRBD2	.	TRBV29-1	TRBJ2-7	CSGGTSGRSGEQYF	TGCAGCGGCGGGACTAGCGGGAGATCTGGGGAGCAGTACTTC
TRBD2	few	TRBV7-9	TRBJ2-2	CASSHRTSGRAGSSAGELFF	TGTGCCAGCAGCCACAGGACTAGCGGGAGGGCCGGATCTTCGGCCGGGGAGCTGTTTTTT
.	.	TRBV28	TRBJ1-6	CASSPPPRDSPLHF	TGTGCCAGCAGTCCCCCCCCAAGGGATTCACCCCTCCACTTT
.	few	TRBV29-1	TRBJ2-5	CSVDLTWTQYF	TGCAGCGTTGATTTGACGTGGACCCAGTACTTC
.	few	TRBV7-8	TRBJ1-3	CASSPQTLSGNTIYF	TGTGCCAGCAGCCCTCAGACACTCTCTGGAAACACCATATATTTT
.	.	TRBV20-1	TRBJ2-1	CSAGGPEISYNEQFF	TGCAGTGCTGGGGGACCCGAAATCTCCTACAATGAGCAGTTCTTC
TRBD2	.	TRBV5-1	TRBJ2-1	CASSIGLAGGAEQFF	TGCGCCAGCAGCATAGGACTAGCGGGAGGGGCTGAGCAGTTCTTC
.	many	TRBV4-2	TRBJ2-5	CASSSSTGEREETQYF	TGTGCCAGCAGCTCCTCGACCGGGGAGAGGGAAGAGACCCAGTACTTC
TRBD2	few	TRBV20-1	TRBJ2-7	CSARHSGSGEQYF	TGCAGTGCTAGACATAGCGGGTCGGGGGAGCAGTACTTC
.	.	TRBV7-9	TRBJ2-7	CASSHGRDEQYF	TGTGCCAGCAGCCATGGACGAGACGAGCAGTACTTC
.	once	TRBV28	TRBJ2-7	CASSGPGAKGYEQYF	TGTGCCAGCAGTGGACCCGGGGCAAAGGGCTACGAGCAGTACTTC
TRBD2	few	TRBV28	TRBJ2-1	CASSSSGSRNEQFF	TGTGCCAGCAGTTCTAGCGGGAGTCGGAATGAGCAGTTCTTC
.	medium-sized	TRBV7-9	TRBJ2-6	CASSLASGANVLTF	TGTGCCAGCAGCTTAGCGTCTGGGGCCAACGTCCTGACTTTC
.	few	TRBV6-2/TRBV6-3	TRBJ1-5	CASSYPMGTDSNQPQHF	TGTGCCAGCAGTTACCCGATGGGTACTGATAGCAATCAGCCCCAGCATTTT
TRBD2	few	TRBV12-3/TRBV12-4	TRBJ2-2	CASKTSGTTGELFF	TGTGCCAGCAAGACTAGCGGGACAACCGGGGAGCTGTTTTTT